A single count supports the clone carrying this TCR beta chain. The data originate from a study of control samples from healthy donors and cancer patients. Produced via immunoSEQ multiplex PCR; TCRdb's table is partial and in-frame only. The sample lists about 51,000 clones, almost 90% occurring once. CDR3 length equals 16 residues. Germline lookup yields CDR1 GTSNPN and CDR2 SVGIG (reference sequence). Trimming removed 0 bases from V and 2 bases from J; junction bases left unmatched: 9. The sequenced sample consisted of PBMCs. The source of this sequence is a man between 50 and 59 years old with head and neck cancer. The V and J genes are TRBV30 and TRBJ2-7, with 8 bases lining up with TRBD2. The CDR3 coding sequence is TGTGCCTGGAGTGTAGGGTGGAATAGCGGGGCCTACGAGCAGTACTTC. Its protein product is CAWSVGWNSGAYEQYF.